The sample holds many counts of the clone carrying this TCR beta chain. Each individual donor underwent a draw of approximately 10 milliliters of peripheral blood. In each sample, at least 7 million PBMCs were isolated. CDR1 and CDR2 (germline): MGHRA, YSYEKL. Trimming cost V 0 bases and J 8 bases, with 9 bases left between them. The length of the CDR3 is 13 residues. This entry belongs to a study of blood T cells in healthy people across ages. A second PCR of about 7 to 12 cycles used a sample-barcoded 5' primer and a J-beta primer mix. MiXCR was run by TCRdb on the 5' RACE reads, yielding one entry per CDR3 protein. This sample has about 680,000 distinct CDR3 sequences, with around 45% found just once.

This chain links TRBV4-1 with TRBJ2-3; D remains ambiguous. What was sequenced was blood. This TCR was sampled from an older woman in good health. CDR3 amino acids: CASSQEGAVTQYF. The CDR3 DNA is TGCGCCAGCAGCCAAGAAGGAGCAGTTACGCAGTATTTT.